These 14 T cell receptor beta chains originate from one sample sequenced in a study of cytomegalovirus exposure and HLA in healthy donors. PCR used 60 Vbeta primers and 13 Jbeta primers. Assay used: immunoSEQ multiplex PCR; TCRdb lists only in-frame clones, some missing. The table has around 130,000 clones, approximately 8% seen once. Sequenced sample: PBMCs. These receptors were collected from a woman aged 40-49 years in good health and CMV-seropositive.

This clone occurred a few times. The chain is built from TRBV5-6 and TRBJ2-2, with 11 bases fitting TRBD1. The germline CDR1 and CDR2 sequences are SGHDT and YYEEEE. With 4 bases clipped from V and 7 bases from J, the junction kept 6 bases outside the gene matches. The CDR3 extends over 15 amino acids. CDR3 sequence reads: CASSPDRGHFGELFF. The CDR3 region has the DNA TGTGCCAGCAGCCCGGACAGGGGGCATTTCGGGGAGCTGTTTTTT.

The chain couples TRBV7-8 to TRBJ1-1, with 8 bases matching TRBD1. The germline V gene has CDR1 SGHVS and CDR2 FQNEAQ. Trimming removed 6 bases from V and 10 bases from J; junction bases left unmatched: 16. CDR3 length equals 15 residues. The CDR3 DNA sequence: TGTGCCAGCAGGGACCGGGACAGGAGTCCCCGAGGAGCTTTCTTT. Residues: CASRDRDRSPRGAFF.

Comments on this clone: Other DNA sequences in the same sample also yield this CDR3. V is TRBV29-1 and J is TRBJ1-1; 9 nucleotides line up with TRBD1. V dropped 6 bases and J dropped 2; count of bases not matched to a gene: 7. CDR3 size: 14 residues. CDR1 is SQVTM, CDR2 ANQGSEA, per germline. The chain's CDR3 is CSVEATGGNTEAFF. DNA of the CDR3: TGCAGCGTCGAGGCGACAGGGGGTAACACTGAAGCTTTCTTT.

This clone was detected a few times. This chain links TRBV27 with TRBJ2-2; 12 bases fit TRBD2. CDR1 and CDR2 (germline): MNHEY, SMNVEV (reference sequence). The CDR3 length is 15 residues. V gave up 6 bases and J gave up 5 bases; unmatched junction bases: 4. The CDR3 coding sequence is TGTGCCAGCAGCCCCGGGACTAGCGGGACCGGGGAGCTGTTTTTT. Protein: CASSPGTSGTGELFF.

This clone has just a few counts. This chain uses TRBV11-2 with TRBJ1-2; 7 bases align to TRBD1. CDR1 and CDR2 (germline): SGHAT, FQNNGV. The CDR3 loop spans 13 amino acids. The J segment lost 7 bases and the V segment lost 1 base, leaving 3 bases of the junction unmatched. The CDR3 region has the DNA TGTGCCAGCAGCTTAGGACAGGGATTTGGCTACACCTTC. Translating gives CASSLGQGFGYTF.

In its sample, this clone was seen a few times. The rearrangement links TRBV9 to TRBJ1-3, with 7 bases fitting TRBD1. The V gene's germline CDR1 is SGDLS and CDR2 YYNGEE. The CDR3 runs 14 residues. With V trimmed by 3 bases and J by 4 bases, 4 bases remained unmatched. The CDR3 loop reads CASSAGTEGNTIYF. CDR3 sequence (DNA): TGTGCCAGCAGCGCCGGGACAGAAGGAAACACCATATATTTT.

The chain carries TRBV6-5 and TRBJ2-7; perhaps TRBD1 as D (5 bases). Germline loops: CDR1 MNHEY, CDR2 SVGAGI. V lost 4 bases and J lost 7, with 11 bases in between. CDR3 size: 12 residues. The CDR3: CASSFRAGEQYF. CDR3 bases: TGTGCCAGCAGTTTCAGGGCTGGGGAGCAGTACTTC.

The rearrangement uses TRBV7-3 and TRBJ2-6; 7 bases are shared with TRBD2. V trimming: 2 bases; J trimming: 0 bases; junction bases outside the gene matches: 4. CDR1 is SGHTA, CDR2 FQGTGA, per germline. The CDR3 is made up of 17 amino acids. As DNA, the CDR3 is TGTGCCAGCAGCTTATGGACGGGGGGCTCTGGGGCCAACGTCCTGACTTTC. It codes for CASSLWTGGSGANVLTF. The full variable domain, in which reference TRBV7-3 and TRBJ2-6 provide the parts outside the CDR3, is GAGVSQTPSNKVTEKGKYVELRCDPISGHTALYWYRQSLGQGPEFLIYFQGTGAADDSGLPNDRFFAVRPEGSVSTLKIQRTERGDSAVYLCASSLWTGGSGANVLTFGAGSRLTVL.

This clone has only a few counts. V and J are TRBV28 and TRBJ1-4; no firm D call. The CDR3 is 15 amino acids. Between the trimmed V and J ends, which lost 2 bases and 5 bases, there was a span of 12 bases. Germline V gene data show CDR1 as MDHEN and CDR2 as SYDVKM. CDR3 DNA: TGTGCCAGCAGTTTAAGGCAGGCGTTCAATGAAAAACTGTTTTTT. Protein sequence: CASSLRQAFNEKLFF.

This clone was detected a few times. This chain links TRBV5-8 with TRBJ2-5, with 8 bases fitting TRBD1. The CDR3 has 14 residues. Germline values: CDR1 SGHTS, CDR2 YDEGEE. After removal of 1 base from V and 7 bases from J, the junction contained 6 bases not matched to a gene. The CDR3 loop is CASSLPTGAATQYF. The CDR3 DNA sequence: TGTGCCAGCAGCTTGCCGACAGGGGCGGCGACCCAGTACTTC.

This clone was seen only a few times. CDR3: CASSGGLSVTDTQYF. As DNA, the CDR3 is TGTGCCAGTAGTGGGGGACTTTCGGTCACAGATACGCAGTATTTT. V usage is TRBV19 and J usage is TRBJ2-3; TRBD2 might be the D (6 bases). Germline-derived CDR1 and CDR2 are LNHDA and SQIVND (reference sequence). The CDR3 loop spans 15 amino acids. The V end was cut by 5 bases, the J end by 2 bases, with 14 bases between.

The chain joins TRBV10-3 to TRBJ1-5; D is perhaps TRBD1 (5 bases). Looked up from germline, CDR1 is ENHRY and CDR2 is SYGVKD. Trimming removed 1 base at V and 8 bases at J, with 12 bases between. The CDR3 has 14 amino acids. The CDR3 reads CAISEWDSGEPQHF. For the CDR3, the DNA is TGTGCCATCAGTGAGTGGGACTCCGGGGAGCCCCAGCATTTT.

A few counts support this clone. V usage is TRBV19 and J usage is TRBJ1-5; no reliable D call. The V and J ends lost 5 bases and 3 bases respectively, with 11 bases between them. The CDR3 is made up of 14 amino acids. The germline V gene has CDR1 LNHDA and CDR2 SQIVND (reference sequence). The CDR3 DNA is TGTGCCAGTAGTTTGCAGGCATTCAATCAGCCCCAGCATTTT. It encodes CASSLQAFNQPQHF. The full variable domain, rest sourced from reference TRBV19 and TRBJ1-5, is DGGITQSPKYLFRKEGQNVTLSCEQNLNHDAMYWYRQDPGQGLRLIYYSQIVNDFQKGDIAEGYSVSREKKESFPLTVTSAQKNPTAFYLCASSLQAFNQPQHFGDGTRLSIL.

There are a few counts of this clone. The chain has TRBV6-1 and TRBJ1-1, with no clear D. CDR3 length: 14 amino acids. CDR1 and CDR2 (germline): MNHNS, SASEGT. V gave up 1 base and J gave up 1 base, with 7 bases separating them. The CDR3 coding sequence is TGTGCCAGCAGTGAAGTCGAGGGGAACACTGAAGCTTTCTTT. It codes for CASSEVEGNTEAFF.